This entry features one T cell receptor beta chain sequence. Original data processing: Amplifying reference gene primers gave estimates of nucleated cell counts. Measured with immunoSEQ multiplex PCR; TCRdb has only the in-frame clones, and not every one. From that table come the V and J calls and clone size; the DNA was used to work out D and trimming. In the table there are fewer than 60,000 clones, under 85% of which are singletons. The data derive from a study of blood T cell repertoires in COVID-19. Study overall: COVID-19 samples from acute and convalescent phases originated in the United States, Italy and Spain. Sample material is recorded as cDNA or gDNA derived from T cells, B-cell-depleted T cells, or PBMCs.

The trim removed 4 bases at V and 3 bases at J, leaving 7 bases unmatched. This CDR3 has 17 residues. Germline CDR1 is SGHRS and CDR2 is YFSETQ. This chain connects TRBV5-1 to TRBJ2-6; TRBD2 matches 10 bases. The sequencing input was peripheral blood. This clonotype was sampled from a man in his 70s with active COVID-19. CDR3 region: CASSVSGGAGGANVLTF. The CDR3 DNA sequence: TGCGCCAGCAGCGTGAGCGGGGGGGCCGGTGGGGCCAACGTCCTGACTTTC.